This T cell receptor beta chain was sequenced during a study of cytotoxic CD8 clonotypes in ibrutinib-treated CLL. Study information: Once patients had received a median around 12 months of treatment, range 6 to 36, response samples were obtained.

V lost 2 bases and J lost 7, with 18 bases in between. CDR3 length: 15 amino acids. Germline V CDR1 and CDR2: GTSNPN, SVGIG (reference sequence). Findings and caveats of the study: Clonality rose at ibrutinib response, held steady in sustained remission, and fell toward baseline at progression.

This clone was detected a few times. Its antigen is unidentified. Libraries were prepared by immunoSEQ multiplex PCR; TCRdb keeps only in-frame clonotypes and omits some of them. The data hold 15,000 to 20,000 clones, with 75% to 85% observed a single time. The V call is TRBV30, the J call TRBJ1-5; perhaps TRBD1 as D (5 bases). The clonotype was recovered from a human donor with chronic lymphocytic leukemia. Here the sequenced sample was PBMCs, taken before ibrutinib treatment. The CDR3 sequence: CAWSPLLQDDQPQHF. CDR3 in DNA: TGTGCCTGGAGTCCGCTTCTACAGGACGACCAGCCCCAGCATTTT.